Shown below are 32 T cell receptor beta chains from a single sample sequenced in a study of T cell responses to AZD1222 COVID-19 vaccine. The repertoire was sequenced with immunoSEQ multiplex PCR; TCRdb's copy has only in-frame clones and lacks some. The data show roughly 140,000 clones, 90% to 95% seen once. The sequences come from peripheral blood, collected after recovery from COVID-19. Source of these receptors: an adult who had recovered from COVID-19.

J is TRBJ2-2 and V is TRBV15, with D perhaps matching TRBD2 (6 bases). Germline CDR1 LNHNV, CDR2 YYDKDF (reference sequence). This CDR3 spans 15 amino acids. Trimming stripped 0 bases from V and 5 bases from J, with 10 bases between. The CDR3 reads CATSRDLGTTGELFF. The CDR3 nucleotides are TGTGCCACCAGCAGAGATCTAGGGACTACCGGGGAGCTGTTTTTT. The whole variable domain, filled in from reference TRBV15 and TRBJ2-2, reads DAMVIQNPRYQVTQFGKPVTLSCSQTLNHNVMYWYQQKSSQAPKLLFHYYDKDFNNEADTPDNFQSRRPNTSFCFLDIRSPGLGDTAMYLCATSRDLGTTGELFFGEGSRLTVL.

The chain recombines TRBV27 with TRBJ1-6; D unresolved. Looked up from germline, CDR1 is MNHEY and CDR2 is SMNVEV (reference sequence). V shed 5 bases and J shed 2 bases, with 7 bases lying between them. CDR3 length: 14 residues. CDR3 DNA sequence: TGTGCCAGCAGTACCGGGACCTATAATTCACCCCTCCACTTT. The encoded protein is CASSTGTYNSPLHF.

The chain recombines TRBV9 with TRBJ1-6; maybe TRBD1 (6 bases). Germline V gives CDR1 SGDLS, CDR2 YYNGEE. Trimming left V 5 bases short and J 10 bases short, with 16 bases between. The CDR3 loop spans 14 amino acids. CDR3 sequence: CASSLGRGYSPLHF. The CDR3 DNA is TGTGCCAGCAGTTTGGGCAGGGGCTACTCACCCCTCCACTTT.

The rearrangement uses TRBV23-1 and TRBJ1-2; TRBD1 matches at 8 bases. TRBV23-1 is assigned to the ORF class and has an uncertain function. V shed 7 bases and J 3 bases; nucleotides not matched to a gene: 10. The CDR3 is made up of 15 amino acids. DNA for the CDR3: TGCGCCAGCACCCTTCCGGGACAGGACTACTATGGCTACACCTTC. It translates to CASTLPGQDYYGYTF.

The CDR3 DNA reads as TGTGCCAGCAGTGAATATGAGGGGGGCGATTTTCTGAAGACCCAGTACTTC. Protein sequence: CASSEYEGGDFLKTQYF. V usage is TRBV25-1 and J usage is TRBJ2-5; possibly TRBD1 or TRBD2 for D (6 bases each). CDR3 length: 17 residues. Trimming stripped 0 bases from V and 6 bases from J, with 20 bases between. Germline CDR1 MGHDK, CDR2 SYGVNS.

The genes are TRBV20-1 and TRBJ2-7; D is unclear. The V gene lost 0 bases and the J gene lost 5 bases, with 2 bases spanning the gap. This CDR3 contains 10 residues. The germline V gene has CDR1 DFQATT and CDR2 SNEGSKA (reference sequence). The CDR3 sequence is CSARDNEQYF. The CDR3 nucleotides are TGCAGTGCTAGAGATAACGAGCAGTACTTC.

This clone was seen just once. The chain couples TRBV29-1 to TRBJ1-2; 7 nucleotides line up with TRBD1. The germline V gene has CDR1 SQVTM and CDR2 ANQGSEA. With V trimmed by 2 bases and J by 8 bases, 8 bases remained unmatched. The CDR3 contains 13 residues. The CDR3 DNA sequence: TGCAGCGTTGAAAACCAGGGACAGAGGGGCTACACCTTC. The encoded protein is CSVENQGQRGYTF.

The genes are TRBV24-1 and TRBJ2-7, with D perhaps assigned TRBD1 or TRBD2 (5 bases each). The V end lost 4 bases, the J end lost 4 bases, and 16 bases lay between the germline ends. CDR1 is KGHDR, CDR2 SFDVKD, per germline. The CDR3 runs to 15 residues. As DNA, the CDR3 is TGTGCCACCAGTGACCCCCGGGACGGAGATTACGAGCAGTACTTC. Translated: CATSDPRDGDYEQYF.

The gene calls are TRBV11-2 and TRBJ1-4; 8 nucleotides align to TRBD1. The V gene end was trimmed by 5 bases and the J gene end by 8 bases; junction bases not matched to a gene: 13. This CDR3 comprises 16 residues. Germline loops: CDR1 SGHAT, CDR2 FQNNGV. CDR3 nucleotide sequence: TGTGCCAGCAGCGCCGCCCAGGGGGCAAGGGGGGAAAAACTGTTTTTT. It yields the protein CASSAAQGARGEKLFF.

V gene TRBV3-1 (or the pseudogene TRBV3-2) combines with J gene TRBJ2-7; 11 nucleotides align to TRBD1. Trimming at V came to 0 bases and at J to 4 bases, leaving 8 bases not matched to a gene. The CDR3 extends over 17 amino acids. Germline V CDR1 and CDR2: LGHDT, YNNKEL (reference sequence). CDR3 bases: TGTGCCAGCAGCCAAGAAGGGTTAGGGACAGGGGGTTACGAGCAGTACTTC. The encoded protein is CASSQEGLGTGGYEQYF.

The V gene is TRBV2, the J gene TRBJ1-1, with D possibly being TRBD1 (5 bases). The CDR3 is 15 residues long. Between the trimmed V and J ends, which lost 4 bases and 7 bases, there was a span of 19 bases. Looked up from germline, CDR1 is SNHLY and CDR2 is FYNNEI. CDR3 sequence: CASSVGLPPRNEAFF. In nucleotides, the CDR3 is TGTGCCAGCAGTGTGGGACTTCCACCCCGTAATGAAGCTTTCTTT.

The chain is built from TRBV27 and TRBJ2-5; 10 nucleotides line up with TRBD2. The length of the CDR3 is 15 residues. Germline V CDR1 and CDR2: MNHEY, SMNVEV (reference sequence). Trimming cost V 7 bases and J 5 bases; bases outside gene matches: 10. The CDR3 sequence: CASIASGSWGETQYF. CDR3 coding DNA: TGTGCCAGCATTGCTAGCGGGAGTTGGGGGGAGACCCAGTACTTC.

In DNA, the CDR3 is TGTGCCAGCAGCCAAACAGGGGGGACGGCGCAGGCCAACGTCCTGACTTTC. It translates to CASSQTGGTAQANVLTF. The chain recombines TRBV4-2 with TRBJ2-6; 8 nucleotides line up with TRBD1. CDR1 is LGHNA and CDR2 is YNFKEQ in the germline V gene. The ends lost 2 bases at V and 6 bases at J; junction bases unmatched: 9. The CDR3 totals 17 residues.

The genes are TRBV27 and TRBJ2-7; 7 bases are a match to TRBD2. Looked up from germline, CDR1 is MNHEY and CDR2 is SMNVEV (reference sequence). Trimming took 2 bases from V and 4 from J; bases not matched to a gene: 2. CDR3 size: 13 residues. The DNA of the CDR3 is TGTGCCAGCAGTTTAGCGGGAGATTACGAGCAGTACTTC. It translates to CASSLAGDYEQYF.

The chain is built from TRBV7-6 and TRBJ2-7; unclear D gene. CDR1 and CDR2 (germline): SGHVS, FNYEAQ. V shed 4 bases and J shed 7 bases, with 14 bases lying between them. The length of the CDR3 is 13 residues. CDR3 in DNA: TGTGCCAGCAGCTCCCGCCAAGCCTCGGAGCAGTACTTC. Its protein product is CASSSRQASEQYF. Combining the CDR3 with reference TRBV7-6 and TRBJ2-7 gives the whole variable domain GAGVSQSPRYKVTKRGQDVALRCDPISGHVSLYWYRQALGQGPEFLTYFNYEAQQDKSGLPNDRFSAERPEGSISTLTIQRTEQRDSAMYRCASSSRQASEQYFGPGTRLTVT.

This chain uses TRBV5-1 with TRBJ2-7, with D tentatively TRBD1 (6 bases). Trimming left V 3 bases short and J 12 bases short, with 28 bases between. Germline V CDR1 and CDR2: SGHRS, YFSETQ. This CDR3 region has 16 residues. This CDR3 is CASSSGDRRTPNLLYF. The CDR3 DNA sequence: TGCGCCAGCAGCTCGGGTGACAGGCGGACACCCAATCTTCTGTACTTC.

The chain has TRBV7-3 and TRBJ1-1, with TRBD1 identical over 9 bases. Germline V gene lookup returns CDR1 SGHTA and CDR2 FQGTGA. V lost 4 bases, J lost 3 bases, and 6 bases stayed unmatched. The CDR3 runs 15 residues. CDR3 DNA: TGTGCCAGCAGCTCAGGGGGACAGGGTCACACTGAAGCTTTCTTT. Its protein is CASSSGGQGHTEAFF.

This clone came up a few times. The same CDR3 arises from other DNA sequences in this sample as well. This chain connects TRBV6-5 to TRBJ1-1; D unclear. The V end was cut by 5 bases, the J end by 0 bases, with 7 bases between. The germline CDR1 and CDR2 sequences are MNHEY and SVGAGI. This CDR3 is 13 amino acids long. The CDR3 nucleotides read TGTGCCAGCAGTCGCTTCATGAACACTGAAGCTTTCTTT. Its translation: CASSRFMNTEAFF.

The rearrangement joins TRBV7-8 to TRBJ2-1, with TRBD2 identical over 10 bases. V shed 5 bases and J 7 bases; nucleotides not matched to a gene: 8. The CDR3 length is 15 residues. The germline gives CDR1 SGHVS, CDR2 FQNEAQ. CDR3 protein: CASSPSSGSWNEQFF. In DNA form, the CDR3 reads TGTGCCAGCAGCCCATCTAGCGGGAGTTGGAATGAGCAGTTCTTC.

The chain recombines TRBV6-6 with TRBJ2-7; 10 bases agree with TRBD2. Germline V gene lookup returns CDR1 MNHNY and CDR2 SVGAGI (reference sequence). The CDR3 spans 15 residues. J gave up 2 bases and V 6 bases, and 7 bases lay outside the gene matches. Here the CDR3 reads CASSPSGRNPYEQYF. The CDR3 DNA sequence: TGTGCCAGCAGCCCTAGCGGGAGAAACCCCTACGAGCAGTACTTC.

This chain connects TRBV4-2 to TRBJ2-1; D assignment may be TRBD1 or TRBD2 (6 bases each). The CDR3 consists of 14 residues. V was cut by 4 bases and J by 7 bases, with 14 bases left in between. Germline V gene data show CDR1 as LGHNA and CDR2 as YNFKEQ. Written as DNA, the CDR3 is TGTGCCAGCAGCCTCGGGGGCCCTCCAAATGAGCAGTTCTTC. Residues: CASSLGGPPNEQFF.

The CDR3 bases are TGTGCCAGCAGCCTCGGGACTAGCGGGAGGATCGATGAGCAGTTCTTC. It is translated as CASSLGTSGRIDEQFF. The rearrangement uses TRBV9 and TRBJ2-1, with 15 bases matching TRBD2. The J segment lost 8 bases and the V segment lost 4 bases, leaving 7 bases of the junction unmatched. The CDR3 is 16 residues long. The germline V gene has CDR1 SGDLS and CDR2 YYNGEE.

V is TRBV5-6 and J is TRBJ1-2; D is unclear. This CDR3 is built from 12 residues. V was cut by 3 bases and J by 1 base, with 4 bases left in between. CDR1 is SGHDT, CDR2 YYEEEE, per germline. This CDR3 reads CASSSNNYGYTF. For the CDR3, the DNA is TGTGCCAGCAGCTCAAATAACTATGGCTACACCTTC.

V is TRBV4-2 and J is TRBJ1-5; the D gene is possibly TRBD1 (6 bases). The germline CDR1 and CDR2 sequences are LGHNA and YNFKEQ. The CDR3 is made up of 15 amino acids. With 4 bases removed from V and 3 bases from J, the gap between germline ends came to 13 bases. Here the CDR3 DNA reads TGTGCCAGCAGCCGAGACACAGGGTCCAATCAGCCCCAGCATTTT. Its translation is CASSRDTGSNQPQHF.

The rearrangement uses TRBV14 and TRBJ2-7; TRBD2 agrees at 7 bases. This CDR3 spans 15 amino acids. Trimming removed 1 base from V and 2 bases from J; junction bases left unmatched: 5. CDR1 and CDR2 (germline): SGHDN, FVKESK. The CDR3 protein is CASSQVIGRAYEQYF. The CDR3 DNA is TGTGCCAGCAGCCAAGTGATAGGGAGGGCCTACGAGCAGTACTTC.

The chain combines TRBV28 with TRBJ2-1; 16 positions agree with TRBD2. V lost 5 bases to trimming and J lost 2 bases; unmatched junction nucleotides: 12. Germline assignment: CDR1 MDHEN and CDR2 SYDVKM. There are 20 residues in the CDR3. CDR3 nucleotide sequence: TGTGCCAGCAGTCCTGGGACTAGCGGGAGGGTGTGGGCCACCTACAATGAGCAGTTCTTC. This gives the protein CASSPGTSGRVWATYNEQFF.

This chain links TRBV28 with TRBJ1-4; 8 bases map to TRBD1. Germline loops: CDR1 MDHEN, CDR2 SYDVKM. The V gene end was trimmed by 6 bases and the J gene end by 8 bases; junction bases not matched to a gene: 8. The CDR3 has 14 amino acids. Here the CDR3 reads CASRTDRVGEKLFF. CDR3 nucleotide sequence: TGTGCCAGCAGAACGGACAGGGTCGGCGAAAAACTGTTTTTT.

The rearrangement joins TRBV24-1 to TRBJ2-7; no firm D call. The CDR3 extends over 11 amino acids. Germline V gene sequence: CDR1 KGHDR, CDR2 SFDVKD. The V and J ends lost 2 bases and 4 bases respectively, with 2 bases between them. The CDR3 DNA sequence: TGTGCCACCAGTGATTGGTACGAGCAGTACTTC. Translated: CATSDWYEQYF.

V is TRBV12-5 and J is TRBJ2-7; TRBD1 matches 9 bases. The V gene end was trimmed by 9 bases and the J gene end by 6 bases; junction bases not matched to a gene: 18. CDR1 and CDR2 (germline): LGHNT, FRNRAP. CDR3 length: 16 amino acids. Here the CDR3 DNA reads TGTGCTAGACCGGGACAGGGAATGGTTATGGAAGCCGAGCAGTACTTC. Protein sequence: CARPGQGMVMEAEQYF. Full variable domain (rest looked up from reference TRBV12-5 and TRBJ2-7): DARVTQTPRHKVTEMGQEVTMRCQPILGHNTVFWYRQTMMQGLELLAYFRNRAPLDDSGMPKDRFSAEMPDATLATLKIQPSEPRDSAVYFCARPGQGMVMEAEQYFGPGTRLTVT.

DNA of the CDR3: TGTGCCAGCAGCGTAGGTGGGACAGGGGCAGATACGCAGTATTTT. Its translation: CASSVGGTGADTQYF. The chain combines TRBV9 with TRBJ2-3, with 10 bases that match TRBD1. This CDR3 is built from 15 residues. The V segment lost 0 bases and the J segment 4 bases; nucleotides outside the gene matches: 2. CDR1 is SGDLS, CDR2 YYNGEE, per germline.

V and J are TRBV5-1 and TRBJ1-2; D is undetermined. Trimming removed 0 bases from V and 0 bases from J, with 9 bases in between. The CDR3 loop spans 15 amino acids. The germline gives CDR1 SGHRS, CDR2 YFSETQ. Here the CDR3 DNA reads TGCGCCAGCAGCTTGGCTCCGTTTGCTAACTATGGCTACACCTTC. Protein sequence: CASSLAPFANYGYTF. The entire variable domain, with the rest obtained from reference TRBV5-1 and TRBJ1-2, is as follows: KAGVTQTPRYLIKTRGQQVTLSCSPISGHRSVSWYQQTPGQGLQFLFEYFSETQRNKGNFPGRFSGRQFSNSRSEMNVSTLELGDSALYLCASSLAPFANYGYTFGSGTRLTVV.

This chain uses TRBV4-1 with TRBJ1-2; D not certain. This CDR3 has 14 residues. Per germline, CDR1 MGHRA and CDR2 YSYEKL. The V end was cut by 2 bases, the J end by 8 bases, with 15 bases between. The CDR3 loop is CASSQLGQVGGYTF. The CDR3 nucleotides read TGCGCCAGCAGCCAACTCGGGCAGGTCGGGGGCTACACCTTC.